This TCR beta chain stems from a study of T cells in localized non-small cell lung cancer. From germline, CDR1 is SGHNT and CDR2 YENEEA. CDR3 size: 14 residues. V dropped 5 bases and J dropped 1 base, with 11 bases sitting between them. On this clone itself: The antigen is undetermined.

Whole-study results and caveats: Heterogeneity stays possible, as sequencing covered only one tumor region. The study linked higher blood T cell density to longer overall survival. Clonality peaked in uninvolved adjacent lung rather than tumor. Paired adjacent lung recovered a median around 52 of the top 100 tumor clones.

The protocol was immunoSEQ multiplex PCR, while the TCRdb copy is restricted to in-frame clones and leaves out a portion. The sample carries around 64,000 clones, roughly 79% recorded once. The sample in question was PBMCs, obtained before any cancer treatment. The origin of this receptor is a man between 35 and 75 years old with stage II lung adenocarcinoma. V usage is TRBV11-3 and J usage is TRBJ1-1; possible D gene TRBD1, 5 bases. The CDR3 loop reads CASSTQVRNTEAFF. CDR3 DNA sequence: TGTGCCAGCAGCACACAGGTCCGGAACACTGAAGCTTTCTTT.